This T cell receptor (beta chain) originates from a study of blood T cell repertoires in COVID-19. Study-level information: PBMCs, B-cell-depleted T cells, or T cells were the source of the cDNA or gDNA that made up the material.

V was clipped by 4 bases and J by 5 bases, with 14 bases between them. The CDR3 sequence is 14 residues long. Germline CDR1 reads SGHAT; CDR2 reads FQNNGV. Original analysis: Amplifying reference gene primers gave estimates of nucleated cell counts. The data were produced by immunoSEQ multiplex PCR, yet TCRdb's version contains in-frame clones alone and is incomplete. Clonal size and the V and J genes are those of that table, whereas D and trimming came from the DNA. There are hundreds of thousands of clones in the sample; around nine tenths occur only once, and roughly 3% lies in the top ten. This receptor was obtained from a young man with active or convalescent COVID-19. Sequences were obtained from peripheral blood. The chain recombines TRBV11-2 with TRBJ1-1; D is ambiguous. CDR3 in amino acids: CASSSTRGKTEAFF. The CDR3 coding sequence is TGTGCCAGCAGCTCGACACGAGGGAAAACTGAAGCTTTCTTT.